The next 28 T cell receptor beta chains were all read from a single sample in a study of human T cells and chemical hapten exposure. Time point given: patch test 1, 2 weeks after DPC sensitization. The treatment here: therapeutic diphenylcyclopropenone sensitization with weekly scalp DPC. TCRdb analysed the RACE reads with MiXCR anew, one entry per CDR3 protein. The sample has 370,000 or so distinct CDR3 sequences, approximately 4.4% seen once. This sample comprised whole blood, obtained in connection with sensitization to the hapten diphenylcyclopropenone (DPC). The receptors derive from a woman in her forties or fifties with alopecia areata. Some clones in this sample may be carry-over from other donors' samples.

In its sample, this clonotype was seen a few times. The CDR3 DNA is TGTGCCAGCAGTTTAAGCTTTGGGGGGGAGGAAGCTTTCTTT. Its protein product is CASSLSFGGEEAFF. This sequence joins TRBV12-3 or TRBV12-4 and TRBJ1-1, with a possible D match to TRBD1 (5 bases). The CDR3 loop spans 14 amino acids. V was pared by 2 bases and J by 8 bases, with 15 bases between.

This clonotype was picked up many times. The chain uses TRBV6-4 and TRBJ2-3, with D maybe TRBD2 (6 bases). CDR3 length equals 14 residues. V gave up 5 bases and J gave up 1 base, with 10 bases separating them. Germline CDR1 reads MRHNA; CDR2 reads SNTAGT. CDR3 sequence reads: CASSNRGGTDTQYF. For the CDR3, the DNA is TGTGCCAGCAGTAATCGCGGGGGCACAGATACGCAGTATTTT.

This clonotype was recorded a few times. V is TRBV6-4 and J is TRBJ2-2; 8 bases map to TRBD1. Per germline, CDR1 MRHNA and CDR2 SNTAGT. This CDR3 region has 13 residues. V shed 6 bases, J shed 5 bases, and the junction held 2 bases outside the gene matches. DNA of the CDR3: TGTGCCAGCAGAGGACAGGGAACCGGGGAGCTGTTTTTT. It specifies CASRGQGTGELFF.

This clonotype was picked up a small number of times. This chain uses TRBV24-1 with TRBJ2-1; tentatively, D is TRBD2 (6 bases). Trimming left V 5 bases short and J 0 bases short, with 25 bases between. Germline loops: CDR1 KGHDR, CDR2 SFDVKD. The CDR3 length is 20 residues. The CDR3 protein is CATSASLRALRESSYNEQFF. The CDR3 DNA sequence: TGTGCCACCAGTGCGAGCCTCCGGGCCCTCCGGGAGTCCTCCTACAATGAGCAGTTCTTC.

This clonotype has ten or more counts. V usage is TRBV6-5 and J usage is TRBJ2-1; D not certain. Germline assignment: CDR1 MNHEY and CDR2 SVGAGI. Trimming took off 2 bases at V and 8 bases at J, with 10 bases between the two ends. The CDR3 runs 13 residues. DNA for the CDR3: TGTGCCAGCAGTTACGCCAGTCCCGATGAGCAGTTCTTC. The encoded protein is CASSYASPDEQFF.

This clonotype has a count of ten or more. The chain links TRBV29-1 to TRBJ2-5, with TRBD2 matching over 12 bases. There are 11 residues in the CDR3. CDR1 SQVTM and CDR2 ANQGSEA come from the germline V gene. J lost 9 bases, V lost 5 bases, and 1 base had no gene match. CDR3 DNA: TGCAGCGTTTCTAGCGGGGGGGCCCAGTACTTC. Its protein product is CSVSSGGAQYF.

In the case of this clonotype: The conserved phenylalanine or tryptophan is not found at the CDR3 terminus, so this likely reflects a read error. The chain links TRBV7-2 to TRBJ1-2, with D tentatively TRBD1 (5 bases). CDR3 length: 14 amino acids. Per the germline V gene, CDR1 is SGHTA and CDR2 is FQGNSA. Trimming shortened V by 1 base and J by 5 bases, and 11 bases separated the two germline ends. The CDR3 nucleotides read TGTGCCAGCAGCTTAGGGCAGGGAAATTATGGCTACACCCTC. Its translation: CASSLGQGNYGYTL.

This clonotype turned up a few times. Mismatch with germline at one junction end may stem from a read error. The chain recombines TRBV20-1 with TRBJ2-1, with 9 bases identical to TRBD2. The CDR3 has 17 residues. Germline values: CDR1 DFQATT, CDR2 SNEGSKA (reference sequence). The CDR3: CSARDKKGTSRYNEQFF. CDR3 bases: TGCAGTGCAAGAGATAAAAAGGGGACTAGCCGTTACAATGAGCAGTTCTTC.

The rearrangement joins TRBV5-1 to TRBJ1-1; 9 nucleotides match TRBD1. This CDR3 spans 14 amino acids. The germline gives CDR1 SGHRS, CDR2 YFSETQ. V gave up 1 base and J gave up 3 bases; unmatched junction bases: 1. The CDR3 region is CASSLRTGDTEAFF. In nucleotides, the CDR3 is TGCGCCAGCAGCTTGAGGACAGGGGACACTGAAGCTTTCTTT.

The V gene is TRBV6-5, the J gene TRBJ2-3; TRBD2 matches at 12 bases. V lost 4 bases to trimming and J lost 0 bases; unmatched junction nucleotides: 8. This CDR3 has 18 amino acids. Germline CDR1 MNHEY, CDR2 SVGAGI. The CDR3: CASSSGLAGLTSTDTQYF. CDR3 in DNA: TGTGCCAGCAGTTCGGGACTAGCGGGCTTGACTAGCACAGATACGCAGTATTTT.

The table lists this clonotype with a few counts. CDR3 residues: CAISESSRGSEKLFF. As DNA, the CDR3 is TGTGCCATCAGTGAGTCGAGCAGGGGGAGCGAAAAACTGTTTTTT. The chain has TRBV10-3 and TRBJ1-4; 7 nucleotides match TRBD1. Germline V gene lookup returns CDR1 ENHRY and CDR2 SYGVKD. The V and J ends lost 0 bases and 8 bases, in that order; junction bases with no gene match: 6. This CDR3 is built from 15 residues.

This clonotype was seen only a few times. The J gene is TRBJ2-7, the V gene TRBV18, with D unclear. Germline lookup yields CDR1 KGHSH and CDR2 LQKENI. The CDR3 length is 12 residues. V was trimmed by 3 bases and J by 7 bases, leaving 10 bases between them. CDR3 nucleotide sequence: TGTGCCAGCTCACCCGACCCCTGGGAGCAGTACTTC. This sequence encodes CASSPDPWEQYF.

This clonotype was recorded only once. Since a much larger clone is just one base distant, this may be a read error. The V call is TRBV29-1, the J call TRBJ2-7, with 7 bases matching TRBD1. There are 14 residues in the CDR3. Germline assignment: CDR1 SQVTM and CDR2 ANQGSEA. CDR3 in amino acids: CSAEEGTATYEQYF. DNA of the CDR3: TGCAGCGCTGAAGAGGGGACAGCTACCTACGAGCAGTACTTC.

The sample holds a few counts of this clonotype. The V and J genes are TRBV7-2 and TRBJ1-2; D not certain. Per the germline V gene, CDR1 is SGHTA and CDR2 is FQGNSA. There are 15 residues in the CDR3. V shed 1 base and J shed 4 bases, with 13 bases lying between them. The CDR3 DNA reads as TGTGCCAGCAGCTTAGGATCCTTAGACGGCTATGGCTACACCTTC. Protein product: CASSLGSLDGYGYTF.

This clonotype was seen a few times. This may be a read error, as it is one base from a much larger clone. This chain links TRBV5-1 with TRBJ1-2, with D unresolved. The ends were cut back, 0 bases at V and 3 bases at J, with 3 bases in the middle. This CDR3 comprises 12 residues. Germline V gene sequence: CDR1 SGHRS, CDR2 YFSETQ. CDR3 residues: CASSLDDYGYTF. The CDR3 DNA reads TGCGCCAGCAGCTTGGACGACTATGGCTACACCTTC.

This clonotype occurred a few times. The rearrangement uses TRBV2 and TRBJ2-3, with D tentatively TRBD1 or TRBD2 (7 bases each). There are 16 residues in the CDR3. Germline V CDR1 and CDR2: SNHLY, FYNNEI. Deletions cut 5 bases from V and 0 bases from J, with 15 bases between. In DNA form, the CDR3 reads TGTGCCAGCAGTCACGAAGCGGGACAGAGCACAGATACGCAGTATTTT. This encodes CASSHEAGQSTDTQYF.

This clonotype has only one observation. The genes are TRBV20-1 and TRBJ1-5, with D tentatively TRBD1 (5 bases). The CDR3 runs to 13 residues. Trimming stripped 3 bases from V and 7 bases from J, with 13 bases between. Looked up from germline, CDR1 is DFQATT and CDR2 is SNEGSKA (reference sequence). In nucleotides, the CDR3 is TGCAGTGCTAGGAGGGGCGTTCGACAGCCCCAGCATTTT. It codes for CSARRGVRQPQHF.

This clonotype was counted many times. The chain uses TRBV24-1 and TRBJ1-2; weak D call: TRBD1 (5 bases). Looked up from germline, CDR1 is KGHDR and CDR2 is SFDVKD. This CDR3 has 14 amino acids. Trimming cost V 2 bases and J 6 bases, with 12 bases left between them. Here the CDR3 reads CATSDSPGADGYTF. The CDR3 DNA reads TGTGCCACCAGTGATTCTCCCGGGGCCGATGGCTACACCTTC.

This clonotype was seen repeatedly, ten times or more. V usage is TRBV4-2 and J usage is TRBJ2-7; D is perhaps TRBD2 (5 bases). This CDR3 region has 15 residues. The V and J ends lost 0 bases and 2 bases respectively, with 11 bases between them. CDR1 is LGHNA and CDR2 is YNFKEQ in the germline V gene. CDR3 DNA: TGTGCCAGCAGCCAAGATCCAAGCGGAGCCTACGAGCAGTACTTC. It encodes CASSQDPSGAYEQYF.

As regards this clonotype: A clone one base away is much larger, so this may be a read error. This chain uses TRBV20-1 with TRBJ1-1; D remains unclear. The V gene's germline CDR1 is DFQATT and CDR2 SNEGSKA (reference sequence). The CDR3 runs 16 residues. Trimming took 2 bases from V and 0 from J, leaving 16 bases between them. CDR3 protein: CSARKKFGGLNTEAFF. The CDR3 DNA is TGCAGTGCTAGAAAAAAGTTTGGTGGTTTGAACACTGAAGCTTTCTTT.

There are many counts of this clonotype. The CDR3 protein is CASSLITGLGTDTQYF. CDR3 nucleotide sequence: TGTGCCAGCAGTTTGATTACAGGGTTGGGCACAGATACGCAGTATTTT. The chain employs TRBV28 and TRBJ2-3; tentatively, D is TRBD1 (6 bases). Germline values: CDR1 MDHEN, CDR2 SYDVKM. The CDR3 covers 16 residues. V lost 3 bases and J 1 base, leaving 14 bases between the germline ends.

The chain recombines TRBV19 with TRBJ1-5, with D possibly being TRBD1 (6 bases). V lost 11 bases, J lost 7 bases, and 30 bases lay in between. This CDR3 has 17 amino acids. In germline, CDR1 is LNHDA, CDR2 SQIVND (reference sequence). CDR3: CAPEGGNGRSRGQPQHF. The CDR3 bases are TGTGCCCCCGAGGGAGGGAACGGCAGGTCGAGGGGGCAGCCCCAGCATTTT.

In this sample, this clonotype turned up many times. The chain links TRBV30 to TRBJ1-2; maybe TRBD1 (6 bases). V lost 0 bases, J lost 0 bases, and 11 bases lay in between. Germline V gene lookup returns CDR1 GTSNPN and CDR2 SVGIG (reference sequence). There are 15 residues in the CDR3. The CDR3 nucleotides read TGTGCCTGGAGTGTCGGACAGATCTCTAACTATGGCTACACCTTC. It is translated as CAWSVGQISNYGYTF.

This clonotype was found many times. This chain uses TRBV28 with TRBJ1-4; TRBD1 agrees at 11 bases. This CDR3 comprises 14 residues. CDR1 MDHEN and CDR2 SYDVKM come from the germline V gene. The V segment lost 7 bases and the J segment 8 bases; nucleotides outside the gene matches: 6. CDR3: CASNTGTGGEKLFF. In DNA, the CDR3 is TGTGCCAGCAACACCGGGACAGGGGGAGAAAAACTGTTTTTT.

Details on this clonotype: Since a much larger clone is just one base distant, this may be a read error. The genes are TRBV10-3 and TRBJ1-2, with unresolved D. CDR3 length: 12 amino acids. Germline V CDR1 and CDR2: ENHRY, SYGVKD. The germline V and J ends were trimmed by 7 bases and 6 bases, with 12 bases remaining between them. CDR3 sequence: CAIKGFDNGYTF. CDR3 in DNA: TGTGCCATCAAAGGGTTTGACAATGGCTACACCTTC.

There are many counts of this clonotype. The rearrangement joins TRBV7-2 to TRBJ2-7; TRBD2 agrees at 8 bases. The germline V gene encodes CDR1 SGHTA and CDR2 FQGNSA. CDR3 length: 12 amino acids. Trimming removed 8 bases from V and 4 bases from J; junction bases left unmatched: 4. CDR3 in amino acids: CASGREAYEQYF. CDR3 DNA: TGTGCCAGCGGGCGGGAGGCTTACGAGCAGTACTTC. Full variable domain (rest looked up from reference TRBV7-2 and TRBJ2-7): GAGVSQSPSNKVTEKGKDVELRCDPISGHTALYWYRQSLGQGLEFLIYFQGNSAPDKSGLPSDRFSAERTGGSVSTLTIQRTQQEDSAVYLCASGREAYEQYFGPGTRLTVT.

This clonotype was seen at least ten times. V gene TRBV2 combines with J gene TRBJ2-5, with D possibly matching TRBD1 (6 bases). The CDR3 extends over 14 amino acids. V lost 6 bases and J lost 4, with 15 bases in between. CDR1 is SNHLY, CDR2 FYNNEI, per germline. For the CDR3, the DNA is TGTGCCAGCAGCGCAACAGGGTTCGGAGAGACCCAGTACTTC. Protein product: CASSATGFGETQYF.

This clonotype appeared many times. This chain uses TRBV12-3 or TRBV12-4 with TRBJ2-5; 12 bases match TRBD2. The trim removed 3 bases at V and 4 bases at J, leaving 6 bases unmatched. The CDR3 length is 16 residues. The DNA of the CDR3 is TGTGCCAGCAGTTTGGAAGCTAGCGGGGGGGGAGAGACCCAGTACTTC. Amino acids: CASSLEASGGGETQYF.